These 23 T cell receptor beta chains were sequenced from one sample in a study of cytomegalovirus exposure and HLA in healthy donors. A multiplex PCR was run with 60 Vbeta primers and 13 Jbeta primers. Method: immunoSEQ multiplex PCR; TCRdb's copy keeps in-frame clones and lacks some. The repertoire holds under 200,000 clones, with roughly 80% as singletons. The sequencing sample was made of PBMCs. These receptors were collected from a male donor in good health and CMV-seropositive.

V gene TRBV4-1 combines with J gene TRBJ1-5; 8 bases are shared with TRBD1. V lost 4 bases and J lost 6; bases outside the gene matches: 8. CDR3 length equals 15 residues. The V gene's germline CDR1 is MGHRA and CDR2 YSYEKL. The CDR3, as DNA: TGCGCCAGCAGCCTACGGACAGGGAAATTTCAGCCCCAGCATTTT. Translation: CASSLRTGKFQPQHF.

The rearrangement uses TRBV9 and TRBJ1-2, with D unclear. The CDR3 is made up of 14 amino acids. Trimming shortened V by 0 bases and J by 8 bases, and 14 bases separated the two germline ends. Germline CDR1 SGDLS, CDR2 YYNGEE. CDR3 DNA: TGTGCCAGCAGCGTAGACGCCAGTTCCTGGGGCTACACCTTC. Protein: CASSVDASSWGYTF. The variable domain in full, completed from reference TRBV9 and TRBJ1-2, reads DSGVTQTPKHLITATGQRVTLRCSPRSGDLSVYWYQQSLDQGLQFLIQYYNGEERAKGNILERFSAQQFPDLHSELNLSSLELGDSALYFCASSVDASSWGYTFGSGTRLTVV.

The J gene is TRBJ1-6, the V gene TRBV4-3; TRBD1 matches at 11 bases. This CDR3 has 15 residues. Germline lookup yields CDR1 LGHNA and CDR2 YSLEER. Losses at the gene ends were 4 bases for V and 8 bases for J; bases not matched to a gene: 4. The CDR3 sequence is CASSPGTGGDSPLHF. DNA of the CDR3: TGCGCCAGCAGCCCCGGGACAGGGGGGGATTCACCCCTCCACTTT.

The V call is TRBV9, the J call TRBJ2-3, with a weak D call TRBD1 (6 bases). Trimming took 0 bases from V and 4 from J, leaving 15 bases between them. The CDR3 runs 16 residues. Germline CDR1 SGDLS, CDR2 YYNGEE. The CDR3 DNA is TGTGCCAGCAGCGTAGCAACAGGGCGAGGGGCAGATACGCAGTATTTT. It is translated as CASSVATGRGADTQYF.

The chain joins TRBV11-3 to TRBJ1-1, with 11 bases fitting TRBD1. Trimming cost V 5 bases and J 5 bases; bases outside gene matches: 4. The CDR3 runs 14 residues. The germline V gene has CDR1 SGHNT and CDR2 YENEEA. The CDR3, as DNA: TGTGCCAGCAGCCCGGGACAGGGGGGAACTGAAGCTTTCTTT. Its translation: CASSPGQGGTEAFF.

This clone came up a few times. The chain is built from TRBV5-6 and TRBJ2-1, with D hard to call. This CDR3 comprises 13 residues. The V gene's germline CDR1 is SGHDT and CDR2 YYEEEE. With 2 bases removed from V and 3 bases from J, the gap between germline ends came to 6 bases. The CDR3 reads CASSFSNYNEQFF. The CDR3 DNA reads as TGTGCCAGCAGCTTCTCTAACTACAATGAGCAGTTCTTC.

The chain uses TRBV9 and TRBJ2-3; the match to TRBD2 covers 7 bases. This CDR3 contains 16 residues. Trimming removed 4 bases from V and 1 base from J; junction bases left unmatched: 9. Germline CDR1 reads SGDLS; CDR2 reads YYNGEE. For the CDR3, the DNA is TGTGCCAGCAGCACCACCCTGGGGAGGGGCACAGATACGCAGTATTTT. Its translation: CASSTTLGRGTDTQYF.

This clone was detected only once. CDR3 sequence reads: CASSFGEYSYEQYF. For the CDR3, the DNA is TGTGCCAGCAGCTTTGGGGAGTACTCCTACGAGCAGTACTTC. The V gene is TRBV7-9, the J gene TRBJ2-7, with D maybe TRBD2 (5 bases). CDR1 is SEHNR, CDR2 FQNEAQ, per germline (reference sequence). Trimming cost V 3 bases and J 0 bases, with 9 bases left between them. This CDR3 spans 14 amino acids.

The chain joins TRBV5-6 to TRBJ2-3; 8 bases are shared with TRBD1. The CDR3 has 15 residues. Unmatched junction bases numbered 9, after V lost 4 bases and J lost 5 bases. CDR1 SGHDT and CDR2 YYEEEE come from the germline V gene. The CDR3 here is CASSLRQGAEDTQYF. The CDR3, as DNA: TGTGCCAGCAGCCTTCGCCAGGGGGCGGAAGATACGCAGTATTTT. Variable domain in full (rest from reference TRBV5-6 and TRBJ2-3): DAGVTQSPTHLIKTRGQQVTLRCSPKSGHDTVSWYQQALGQGPQFIFQYYEEEERQRGNFPDRFSGHQFPNYSSELNVNALLLGDSALYLCASSLRQGAEDTQYFGPGTRLTVL.

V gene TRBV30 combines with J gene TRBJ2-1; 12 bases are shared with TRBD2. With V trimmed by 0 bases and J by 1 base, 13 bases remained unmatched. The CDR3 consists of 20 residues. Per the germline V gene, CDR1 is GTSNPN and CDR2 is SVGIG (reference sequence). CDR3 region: CAWSVQASGRDVGSYNEQFF. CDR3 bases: TGTGCCTGGAGTGTACAGGCTAGCGGGAGGGACGTTGGGTCCTACAATGAGCAGTTCTTC.

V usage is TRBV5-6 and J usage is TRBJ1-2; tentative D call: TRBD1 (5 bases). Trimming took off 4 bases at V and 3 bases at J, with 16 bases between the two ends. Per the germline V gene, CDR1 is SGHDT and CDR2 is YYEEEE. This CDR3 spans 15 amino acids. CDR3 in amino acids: CASSHTVGGDYGYTF. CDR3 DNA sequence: TGTGCCAGCAGCCACACCGTCGGGGGGGACTATGGCTACACCTTC.

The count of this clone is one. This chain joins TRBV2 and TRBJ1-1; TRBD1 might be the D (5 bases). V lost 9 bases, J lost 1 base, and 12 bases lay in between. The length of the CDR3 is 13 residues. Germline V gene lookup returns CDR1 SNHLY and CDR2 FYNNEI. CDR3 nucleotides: TGTGCCAGGGGGCCACGGGCGAACACTGAAGCTTTCTTT. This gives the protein CARGPRANTEAFF. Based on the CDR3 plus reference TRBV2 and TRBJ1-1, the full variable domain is EPEVTQTPSHQVTQMGQEVILRCVPISNHLYFYWYRQILGQKVEFLVSFYNNEISEKSEIFDDQFSVERPDGSNFTLKIRSTKLEDSAMYFCARGPRANTEAFFGQGTRLTVV.

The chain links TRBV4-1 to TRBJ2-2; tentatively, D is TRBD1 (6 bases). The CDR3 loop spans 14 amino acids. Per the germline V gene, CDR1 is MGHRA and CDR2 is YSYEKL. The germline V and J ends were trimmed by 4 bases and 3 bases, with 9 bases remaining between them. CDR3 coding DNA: TGCGCCAGCAGCCGGACAGAAGACACCGGGGAGCTGTTTTTT. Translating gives CASSRTEDTGELFF.

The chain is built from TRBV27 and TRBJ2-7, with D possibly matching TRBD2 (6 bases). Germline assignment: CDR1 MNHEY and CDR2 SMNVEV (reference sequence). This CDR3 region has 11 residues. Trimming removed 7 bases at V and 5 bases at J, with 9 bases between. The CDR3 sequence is CASTRGDEQYF. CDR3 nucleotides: TGTGCCAGCACGCGGGGTGACGAGCAGTACTTC.

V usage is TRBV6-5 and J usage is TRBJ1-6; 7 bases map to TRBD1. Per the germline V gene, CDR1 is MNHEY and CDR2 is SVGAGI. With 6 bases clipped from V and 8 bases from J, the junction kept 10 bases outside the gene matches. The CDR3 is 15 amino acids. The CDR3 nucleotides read TGTGCCAGCAGACTATCGACAGGGTTGGATTCACCCCTCCACTTT. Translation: CASRLSTGLDSPLHF.

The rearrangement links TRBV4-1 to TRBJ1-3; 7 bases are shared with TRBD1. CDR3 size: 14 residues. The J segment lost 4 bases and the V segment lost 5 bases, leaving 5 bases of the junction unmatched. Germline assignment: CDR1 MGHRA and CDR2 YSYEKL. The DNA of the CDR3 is TGCGCCAGCAGCAAGACAGGGACGGGAAACACCATATATTTT. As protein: CASSKTGTGNTIYF.

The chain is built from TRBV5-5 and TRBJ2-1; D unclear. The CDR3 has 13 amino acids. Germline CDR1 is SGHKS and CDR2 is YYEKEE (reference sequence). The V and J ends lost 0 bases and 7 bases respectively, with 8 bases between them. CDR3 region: CASSLAKRNEQFF. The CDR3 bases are TGTGCCAGCAGCTTGGCCAAGAGGAATGAGCAGTTCTTC.

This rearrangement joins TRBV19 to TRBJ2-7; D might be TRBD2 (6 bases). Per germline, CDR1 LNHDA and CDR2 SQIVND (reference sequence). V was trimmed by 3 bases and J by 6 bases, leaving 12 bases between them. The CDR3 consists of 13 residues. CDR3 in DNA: TGTGCCAGTAGTATGGAGGGGATCGGCGAGCAGTACTTC. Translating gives CASSMEGIGEQYF.

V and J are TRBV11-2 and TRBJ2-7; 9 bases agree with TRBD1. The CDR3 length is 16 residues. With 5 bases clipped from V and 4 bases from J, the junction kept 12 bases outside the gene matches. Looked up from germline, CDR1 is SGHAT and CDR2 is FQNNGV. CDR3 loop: CASSITTGTGYYEQYF. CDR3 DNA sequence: TGTGCCAGCAGCATAACGACCGGGACAGGGTATTACGAGCAGTACTTC.

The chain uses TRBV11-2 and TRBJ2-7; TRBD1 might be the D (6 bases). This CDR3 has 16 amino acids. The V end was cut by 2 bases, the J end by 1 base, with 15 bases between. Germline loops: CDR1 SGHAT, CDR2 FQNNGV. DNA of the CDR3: TGTGCCAGCAGCTTAACGTCAGGCAGGGGATCCTACGAGCAGTACTTC. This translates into CASSLTSGRGSYEQYF.

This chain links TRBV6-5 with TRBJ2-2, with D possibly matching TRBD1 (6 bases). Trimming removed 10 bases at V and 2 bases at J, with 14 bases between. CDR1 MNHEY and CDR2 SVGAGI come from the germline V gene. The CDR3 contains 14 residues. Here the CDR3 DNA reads TGTGCCATCAGCAAGGACAGTAACACCGGGGAGCTGTTTTTT. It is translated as CAISKDSNTGELFF.

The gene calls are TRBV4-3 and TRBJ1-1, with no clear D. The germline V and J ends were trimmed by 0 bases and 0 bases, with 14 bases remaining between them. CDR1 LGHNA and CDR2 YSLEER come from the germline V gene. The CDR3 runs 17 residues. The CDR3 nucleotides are TGCGCCAGCAGCCAAGATCCTCAATTACTTATGAACACTGAAGCTTTCTTT. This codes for CASSQDPQLLMNTEAFF.

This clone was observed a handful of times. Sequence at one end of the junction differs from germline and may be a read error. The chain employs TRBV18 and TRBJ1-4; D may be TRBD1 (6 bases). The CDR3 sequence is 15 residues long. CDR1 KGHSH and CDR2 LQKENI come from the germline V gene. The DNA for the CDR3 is TGTGCCAGCTCTCCTTACAGGGAAGGAGATGAGAAACTGTTTTTT. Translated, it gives CASSPYREGDEKLFF.